This T cell receptor beta chain was found in a study of T cells after yellow fever vaccination. Study-level findings and limits: Though weaker, the secondary response peaked faster, on day 5 versus 15.

The CDR3 has 13 amino acids. The germline V gene encodes CDR1 DFQATT and CDR2 SNEGSKA (reference sequence). V trimming: 6 bases; J trimming: 1 base; junction bases outside the gene matches: 5. This clonotype has more than one count but fewer than ten. What it binds is not known. Template switching with 5'RACE generated the TCR cDNA and added a universal primer site and UMIs. TCRdb re-called the 5' RACE reads with MiXCR, one entry per CDR3 protein. The profile shows 500,000 to 650,000 distinct CDR3 sequences, over 9% of them singletons. The gene calls are TRBV20-1 and TRBJ2-5; 7 bases are shared with TRBD1. The sample consisted of PBMCs, taken on the day of the yellow fever booster vaccination. This receptor was taken from a man younger than 40 who received the YFV17D yellow fever vaccine. CDR3 nucleotides: TGCAGTGCCGCAAGGGGGCCCCAAGAGACCCAGTACTTC. It yields the protein CSAARGPQETQYF.